These 18 T cell receptor beta chains came from one sample sequenced in a study of blood T cells in healthy people across ages. Alongside a J-beta primer mix, a sample-barcoded 5' primer served in a second PCR lasting roughly 6 to 12 cycles. Via MiXCR, TCRdb re-called the 5' RACE reads, giving one row per CDR3 protein. The sample has over a million distinct CDR3 sequences, approximately 42% seen once; the top ten hold around 4%. Source material: blood. These receptors originate from a woman between 18 and 30 years old in good health.

V and J are TRBV7-9 and TRBJ2-5, with a possible D match to TRBD2 (7 bases). V lost 0 bases to trimming and J lost 3 bases, with 14 bases between them. The CDR3 contains 16 residues. Looked up from germline, CDR1 is SEHNR and CDR2 is FQNEAQ (reference sequence). The CDR3: CASSLAGGGAEETQYF. CDR3 DNA: TGTGCCAGCAGCTTAGCGGGCGGGGGCGCGGAAGAGACCCAGTACTTC.

V is TRBV30 and J is TRBJ1-2; unclear D gene. V lost 1 base to trimming and J lost 5 bases, with 8 bases between them. Germline loops: CDR1 GTSNPN, CDR2 SVGIG (reference sequence). The CDR3 is 12 amino acids. CDR3 region: CAWSGSLYGYTF. In nucleotides, the CDR3 is TGTGCCTGGAGTGGTAGTCTTTATGGCTACACCTTC.

The chain couples TRBV27 to TRBJ2-1; D call uncertain. Per germline, CDR1 MNHEY and CDR2 SMNVEV (reference sequence). V lost 7 bases, J lost 10 bases, and 11 bases lay in between. This CDR3 spans 11 amino acids. The CDR3 protein is CASTNGREQFF. The CDR3, as DNA: TGTGCCAGCACCAATGGACGAGAGCAGTTCTTC.

This clonotype has only one observation. Its ends do not fully match the called genes, so a read error is possible. This chain uses TRBV27 with TRBJ1-1; tentatively, D is TRBD1 (6 bases). CDR1 is MNHEY and CDR2 is SMNVEV in the germline V gene (reference sequence). The CDR3 spans 13 residues. The CDR3 bases are TGTGCCAGCAGACAGGGTGTAGGCACTGAAACTTTCTTT. Translation gives CASRQGVGTETFF.

The chain employs TRBV10-3 and TRBJ2-3, with 10 positions matching TRBD2. Germline CDR1 and CDR2: ENHRY and SYGVKD. The V and J ends lost 6 bases and 5 bases, in that order; junction bases with no gene match: 8. The CDR3 consists of 15 residues. CDR3 DNA sequence: TGTGCCATCAGCATAGCGGGAGGCCGTAGAGATACGCAGTATTTT. It specifies CAISIAGGRRDTQYF.

This rearrangement joins TRBV28 to TRBJ1-1; 8 bases agree with TRBD1. V was clipped by 4 bases and J by 6 bases; unmatched bases: 4. The length of the CDR3 is 13 residues. The germline V gene encodes CDR1 MDHEN and CDR2 SYDVKM. As DNA, the CDR3 is TGTGCCAGCAGTTCGGGGGACAGGTCTGAAGCTTTCTTT. This codes for CASSSGDRSEAFF. The whole variable domain, filled in from reference TRBV28 and TRBJ1-1, reads DVKVTQSSRYLVKRTGEKVFLECVQDMDHENMFWYRQDPGLGLRLIYFSYDVKMKEKGDIPEGYSVSREKKERFSLILESASTNQTSMYLCASSSGDRSEAFFGQGTRLTVV.

The rearrangement links TRBV12-3 or TRBV12-4 to TRBJ1-2; D is uncertain. V was shortened by 2 bases and J by 4 bases, with 14 bases between the two germline ends. CDR3 length: 15 residues. CDR3 bases: TGTGCCAGCAGTTTAACGTCCCTGGGAACCTATGGCTACACCTTC. Amino acids: CASSLTSLGTYGYTF.

In this sample, this clonotype turned up a few times. The chain is built from TRBV25-1 and TRBJ1-2, with no clear D. Germline-derived CDR1 and CDR2 are MGHDK and SYGVNS. The V gene lost 6 bases and the J gene lost 7 bases, with 12 bases spanning the gap. The CDR3 consists of 12 residues. CDR3 in DNA: TGTGCCAGCAGAGAAGAGTCCCCTGGCTACACCTTC. This sequence encodes CASREESPGYTF.

V and J are TRBV4-3 and TRBJ2-1; TRBD2 might be the D (6 bases). There are 17 residues in the CDR3. Trimming cost V 0 bases and J 0 bases, with 12 bases left between them. Per germline, CDR1 LGHNA and CDR2 YSLEER. DNA of the CDR3: TGCGCCAGCAGCCAAGATCGGGGGATAAGCTCCTACAATGAGCAGTTCTTC. Translation: CASSQDRGISSYNEQFF.

The V and J genes are TRBV5-1 and TRBJ2-2; possibly TRBD1 for D (6 bases). Germline V lookup: CDR1 SGHRS, CDR2 YFSETQ. Deletions cut 3 bases from V and 7 bases from J, with 10 bases between. This CDR3 has 13 residues. CDR3 sequence (DNA): TGCGCCAGCAGCTGGGACAATGGCGGGGAGCTGTTTTTT. Protein sequence: CASSWDNGGELFF. Based on the CDR3 plus reference TRBV5-1 and TRBJ2-2, the full variable domain is KAGVTQTPRYLIKTRGQQVTLSCSPISGHRSVSWYQQTPGQGLQFLFEYFSETQRNKGNFPGRFSGRQFSNSRSEMNVSTLELGDSALYLCASSWDNGGELFFGEGSRLTVL.

The gene calls are TRBV7-9 and TRBJ1-5, with unresolved D. The CDR3 consists of 12 residues. Germline loops: CDR1 SEHNR, CDR2 FQNEAQ (reference sequence). Trimming removed 4 bases from V and 4 bases from J, with 5 bases in between. The CDR3 nucleotides read TGTGCCAGCAGCTCCCAGAATCAGCCCCAGCATTTT. Its translation: CASSSQNQPQHF.

The V and J genes are TRBV27 and TRBJ2-1; tentatively, D is TRBD1 (5 bases). The end of the DNA fits TRBJ2-7 better, so the J call may be wrong. CDR1 and CDR2 (germline): MNHEY, SMNVEV (reference sequence). This CDR3 comprises 14 residues. CDR3 nucleotide sequence: TGTGCCAGCAGCTGGGGCGGCTCCTACAATGAGCAGTACTTC. Its translation is CASSWGGSYNEQYF.

The chain has TRBV4-3 and TRBJ2-3; D is possibly TRBD1 or TRBD2 (6 bases each). Germline V gene data show CDR1 as LGHNA and CDR2 as YSLEER. The CDR3 is 17 amino acids. V lost 0 bases and J 0 bases, leaving 13 bases between the germline ends. The CDR3 reads CASSQDVGGGSTDTQYF. Here the CDR3 DNA reads TGCGCCAGCAGCCAAGACGTCGGGGGCGGTAGCACAGATACGCAGTATTTT.

V usage is TRBV24-1 and J usage is TRBJ2-2, with 9 positions matching TRBD1. V was clipped by 9 bases and J by 6 bases; unmatched bases: 7. Per germline, CDR1 KGHDR and CDR2 SFDVKD. CDR3 length equals 14 residues. CDR3 sequence: CATLGQGSPGELFF. The CDR3 DNA sequence: TGTGCCACCTTGGGACAGGGTTCACCCGGGGAGCTGTTTTTT.

Notes on this clonotype: This clone may be a read error of a much larger clone one base away. The chain links TRBV12-3 or TRBV12-4 to TRBJ2-5; D gene unclear. Trimming took 6 bases from V and 11 from J, leaving 16 bases between them. The CDR3 totals 12 residues. CDR3 sequence (DNA): TGTGCCAGCAGAATTAGTGGGAATGAGCAGTACTTC. This gives the protein CASRISGNEQYF.

The V call is TRBV3-1, the J call TRBJ2-3; D possibly uses TRBD1 or TRBD2 (5 bases each). The CDR3 runs to 18 residues. V lost 0 bases and J lost 0, with 16 bases in between. Germline V gene data show CDR1 as LGHDT and CDR2 as YNNKEL (reference sequence). In nucleotides, the CDR3 is TGTGCCAGCAGCCAAGAAAGTGAGGGGATCACTAGCACAGATACGCAGTATTTT. It specifies CASSQESEGITSTDTQYF.

The gene calls are TRBV2 and TRBJ2-7; D is perhaps TRBD1 (6 bases). There are 13 residues in the CDR3. Trimming stripped 7 bases from V and 7 bases from J, with 17 bases between. Germline V gives CDR1 SNHLY, CDR2 FYNNEI. The DNA for the CDR3 is TGTGCCAGCAACAAGGACTGGGACAATGAGCAGTACTTC. Its protein product is CASNKDWDNEQYF. Complete variable domain (other parts from reference TRBV2 and TRBJ2-7): EPEVTQTPSHQVTQMGQEVILRCVPISNHLYFYWYRQILGQKVEFLVSFYNNEISEKSEIFDDQFSVERPDGSNFTLKIRSTKLEDSAMYFCASNKDWDNEQYFGPGTRLTVT.

This clonotype occurred a few times. This chain connects TRBV7-2 to TRBJ1-4, with D hard to call. With 1 base removed from V and 4 bases from J, the gap between germline ends came to 7 bases. Germline-derived CDR1 and CDR2 are SGHTA and FQGNSA. The CDR3 covers 14 residues. The CDR3 DNA reads as TGTGCCAGCAGCTTAGAAACGGTTAATGAAAAACTGTTTTTT. Amino acid sequence: CASSLETVNEKLFF.